This T cell receptor (beta chain) was observed in a study of cytomegalovirus exposure and HLA in healthy donors. The CDR3 runs to 14 residues. V was shortened by 5 bases and J by 2 bases, with 12 bases between the two germline ends. Germline CDR1 reads SGHTA; CDR2 reads FQGNSA. Of note for this clone: Its specificity is not known.

Study results and caveats: The listing of some 170 TCR beta chains classed them as cytomegalovirus-associated. The likely origin of a cluster of highly shared sequence variants was a sequencing artifact. Most subjects had HLA-A and HLA-B alleles reportedly predicted accurately by TCR beta sequences.

The primer mix had 60 Vbeta and 13 Jbeta primers. The method was immunoSEQ multiplex PCR; TCRdb's version includes in-frame clones alone and lacks a portion of them. Here the sample spans under 200,000 clones, about 80% being singletons. Samples came from healthy bone marrow donors. The sequence came from a woman aged 40-49 years in good health and CMV-seronegative. The sequenced sample was PBMCs. This chain connects TRBV7-2 to TRBJ2-5, with D maybe TRBD2 (6 bases). For the CDR3, the DNA is TGTGCCAGCAGCCCACTAGCCAGTCAAGAGACCCAGTACTTC. Translated, it gives CASSPLASQETQYF.